This T cell receptor (beta chain) was captured by sequencing in a study of T cell responses to AZD1222 COVID-19 vaccine. Germline V CDR1 and CDR2: DFQATT, SNEGSKA (reference sequence). The length of the CDR3 is 11 residues. Generated by immunoSEQ multiplex PCR, the TCRdb table keeps only in-frame clones and is missing some. Among about 140,000 clones listed, approximately 89% were seen once. Study conclusions and caveats: Repertoire sampling occurred only after the peak T cell response. Possibly, clonal diversity was underestimated; donors were largely white British and included more females.

To note about this clone: Its target is not known. Mismatch with germline at one junction end may stem from a read error.

This sequence was found in an adult in good health. V gene TRBV20-1 combines with J gene TRBJ1-1; D is undetermined. Material: peripheral blood, obtained on day 0 of AZD1222 vaccination. The CDR3 DNA is TGCAGTGCAAGAGCGTGGGGTGAAGCTTTCTTT. As protein: CSARAWGEAFF.